A single sample is the source of the 19 T cell receptor beta chains below, sequenced in a study of T cells in tuberculosis. Time point noted: new active TB diagnosis, blood taken before or within 7 days of starting treatment. TCRdb's table, derived via immunoSEQ multiplex PCR, lists solely in-frame clones and lacks some. The sample includes 29,000 or so clones, about 91% of them seen just once. This specimen consisted of PBMCs, obtained at tuberculosis diagnosis. The receptors were gathered from an adult with tuberculosis.

The rearrangement uses TRBV5-1 and TRBJ2-2; a weak D match, TRBD1 (6 bases). V was cut by 2 bases and J by 3 bases, with 8 bases left in between. Germline CDR1 reads SGHRS; CDR2 reads YFSETQ. The CDR3 loop spans 14 amino acids. The CDR3 nucleotides read TGCGCCAGCAGCTTTGGACAGTACACCGGGGAGCTGTTTTTT. The encoded protein is CASSFGQYTGELFF.

CDR3 region: CASGDIGSGTEAFF. CDR3 DNA: TGTGCCAGCGGGGACATTGGGTCAGGAACTGAAGCTTTCTTT. The chain carries TRBV28 and TRBJ1-1, with D possibly TRBD1 on 6 matching bases. The length of the CDR3 is 14 residues. Trimming cost V 8 bases and J 5 bases, with 18 bases left between them. Per the germline V gene, CDR1 is MDHEN and CDR2 is SYDVKM.

The rearrangement links TRBV11-3 to TRBJ2-5, with D possibly TRBD2 on 6 matching bases. This CDR3 region has 13 residues. Trimming pared 3 bases from V and 7 bases from J, leaving 12 bases between. CDR1 and CDR2 from the germline V gene are SGHNT and YENEEA. This chain's CDR3 is CASSLDYGGTQYF. CDR3 coding DNA: TGTGCCAGCAGCTTGGACTACGGGGGGACCCAGTACTTC.

This chain links TRBV18 with TRBJ1-3, with D unresolved. V gave up 6 bases and J gave up 2 bases, with 17 bases separating them. The CDR3 is made up of 16 amino acids. Germline V gene sequence: CDR1 KGHSH, CDR2 LQKENI. Here the CDR3 reads CASSPGQLDTGNTIYF. For the CDR3, the DNA is TGTGCCAGCTCCCCCGGCCAGCTTGACACTGGAAACACCATATATTTT.

The rearrangement links TRBV2 to TRBJ2-1; 9 bases are shared with TRBD2. The length of the CDR3 is 17 residues. V gave up 6 bases and J gave up 1 base; unmatched junction bases: 10. Germline V lookup: CDR1 SNHLY, CDR2 FYNNEI. The CDR3 spells CASRPPSAGGSYNEQFF. The CDR3 DNA is TGTGCCAGCAGGCCACCGTCGGCGGGGGGGTCCTACAATGAGCAGTTCTTC.

J is TRBJ2-7 and V is TRBV2; D ambiguous. The CDR3 consists of 13 residues. Looked up from germline, CDR1 is SNHLY and CDR2 is FYNNEI. Deletions cut 7 bases from V and 0 bases from J, with 10 bases between. CDR3 coding DNA: TGTGCCAGCACCCTGAGGTACTCCTACGAGCAGTACTTC. Protein product: CASTLRYSYEQYF.

The rearrangement uses TRBV19 and TRBJ1-2; D not certain. V gave up 7 bases and J gave up 8 bases, with 23 bases separating them. The CDR3 consists of 15 residues. Germline V gives CDR1 LNHDA, CDR2 SQIVND (reference sequence). The CDR3 region is CASIPSSRTLGGYTF. CDR3 DNA sequence: TGTGCCAGTATCCCATCCTCCCGGACTTTAGGGGGCTACACCTTC.

The V call is TRBV30, the J call TRBJ1-1; tentative D call: TRBD1 (6 bases). CDR1 GTSNPN and CDR2 SVGIG come from the germline V gene (reference sequence). This CDR3 region has 15 residues. The V end was cut by 5 bases, the J end by 6 bases, with 22 bases between. The CDR3 protein is CAWQGGWTDPPEAFF. The CDR3 bases are TGTGCCTGGCAAGGGGGTTGGACGGACCCCCCTGAAGCTTTCTTT.

The chain links TRBV27 to TRBJ1-2; TRBD1 matches at 8 bases. Germline V CDR1 and CDR2: MNHEY, SMNVEV (reference sequence). The CDR3 is 17 residues long. J was trimmed by 1 base and V by 6 bases; bases with no gene match: 13. The CDR3 loop reads CASRGGQGFPYNYGYTF. Written as DNA, the CDR3 is TGTGCCAGCAGGGGAGGACAGGGCTTCCCTTATAACTATGGCTACACCTTC.

This clone appeared a single time. V usage is TRBV7-2 and J usage is TRBJ2-1; D remains ambiguous. Per the germline V gene, CDR1 is SGHTA and CDR2 is FQGNSA. The CDR3 contains 13 residues. V shed 2 bases and J shed 4 bases, with 6 bases lying between them. The CDR3 DNA reads as TGTGCCAGCAGCTTATACGGGTACAATGAGCAGTTCTTC. Its protein is CASSLYGYNEQFF.

The V and J genes are TRBV13 and TRBJ1-4; 8 positions match TRBD1. The CDR3 sequence is 13 residues long. Germline V gene lookup returns CDR1 PRHDT and CDR2 FYEKMQ (reference sequence). J gave up 5 bases and V 5 bases, and 1 base lay outside the gene matches. The CDR3 loop is CASSNRGNEKLFF. CDR3 sequence (DNA): TGTGCCAGCAGCAACAGGGGGAATGAAAAACTGTTTTTT.

This clone appeared once. The chain carries TRBV2 and TRBJ2-7; the D is unclear. The CDR3 spans 10 residues. Trimming shortened V by 8 bases and J by 7 bases, and 9 bases separated the two germline ends. Germline lookup yields CDR1 SNHLY and CDR2 FYNNEI. The CDR3 region has the DNA TGTGCCAGCGAGCCCGTTGAGCAGTACTTC. The encoded protein is CASEPVEQYF.

The rearrangement joins TRBV13 to TRBJ2-1, with D tentatively TRBD2 (7 bases). The germline gives CDR1 PRHDT, CDR2 FYEKMQ (reference sequence). Trimming pared 4 bases from V and 5 bases from J, leaving 18 bases between. This CDR3 is built from 16 residues. The DNA of the CDR3 is TGTGCCAGCAGCTCAAGGGGGACTATATCAGACAATGAGCAGTTCTTC. This gives the protein CASSSRGTISDNEQFF. The complete variable domain, with remaining parts taken from reference TRBV13 and TRBJ2-1, reads AAGVIQSPRHLIKEKRETATLKCYPIPRHDTVYWYQQGPGQDPQFLISFYEKMQSDKGSIPDRFSAQQFSDYHSELNMSSLELGDSALYFCASSSRGTISDNEQFFGPGTRLTVL.

The J gene is TRBJ2-1, the V gene TRBV5-1; TRBD2 agrees at 8 bases. Germline lookup yields CDR1 SGHRS and CDR2 YFSETQ. Unmatched junction bases numbered 12, after V lost 4 bases and J lost 9 bases. This CDR3 is 15 amino acids long. The CDR3 coding sequence is TGCGCCAGCAGCCCCTTGGGTAGCGGGGCGGTTGAGCAGTTCTTC. It yields the protein CASSPLGSGAVEQFF.

This CDR3 is CASSYSPQGAGGYTF. In DNA form, the CDR3 reads TGTGCCAGCAGTTACTCCCCTCAGGGGGCTGGAGGCTACACCTTC. V and J are TRBV6-5 and TRBJ1-2, with 8 bases matching TRBD1. This CDR3 region has 15 residues. The germline CDR1 and CDR2 sequences are MNHEY and SVGAGI. After removal of 0 bases from V and 8 bases from J, the junction contained 8 bases not matched to a gene.

The J gene is TRBJ2-7, the V gene TRBV4-1; 7 bases fit TRBD1. The CDR3 runs to 16 residues. In germline, CDR1 is MGHRA, CDR2 YSYEKL. The trim removed 4 bases at V and 3 bases at J, leaving 12 bases unmatched. The CDR3 DNA follows: TGCGCCAGCAGCCCCAAGCCTAGACAGGGAGACTACGAGCAGTACTTC. Translating it yields CASSPKPRQGDYEQYF.

This chain uses TRBV4-1 with TRBJ2-5; 13 bases are a match to TRBD2. After removal of 0 bases from V and 5 bases from J, the junction contained 6 bases not matched to a gene. The CDR3 consists of 17 residues. Germline V gene sequence: CDR1 MGHRA, CDR2 YSYEKL. CDR3 residues: CASSQDRLAGGGETQYF. As DNA, the CDR3 is TGCGCCAGCAGCCAAGATCGACTAGCGGGAGGAGGGGAGACCCAGTACTTC.

The chain joins TRBV28 to TRBJ2-7, with TRBD2 identical over 9 bases. V shed 5 bases, J shed 0 bases, and the junction held 11 bases outside the gene matches. CDR3 length: 17 residues. Germline values: CDR1 MDHEN, CDR2 SYDVKM. The CDR3 DNA follows: TGTGCCAGCAGTCGCACTTATAGCGGGGGCCTCTCCTACGAGCAGTACTTC. Amino acids: CASSRTYSGGLSYEQYF.

V is TRBV27 and J is TRBJ2-3; TRBD1 might be the D (6 bases). This CDR3 is 14 amino acids long. The V gene lost 6 bases and the J gene lost 4 bases, with 14 bases spanning the gap. Germline lookup yields CDR1 MNHEY and CDR2 SMNVEV (reference sequence). For the CDR3, the DNA is TGTGCCAGCAGAATAACAGGGAGATCAGATACGCAGTATTTT. This translates into CASRITGRSDTQYF.